This TCR beta chain was identified in a study of tumor-infiltrating lymphocytes in primary liver carcinoma. The overall study: Regardless of tissue type, samples showed similar yields of roughly 3.5 to 7.5 million productive TCRbeta reads. General observations from the study: Researchers report that only about 7.5-25% of top clones turned up in all five tumor regions. The 250 largest clones made up significantly more of tumor than blood repertoires (p = 0.039).

Unsorted bulk tissue, roughly 20-33 mg of it, served as the source for co-extraction of RNA and DNA. With respect to this clonotype: The antigen is not known.

Germline CDR1 and CDR2: MDHEN and SYDVKM. Trimming pared 5 bases from V and 2 bases from J, leaving 16 bases between. This CDR3 is built from 15 residues. Starting material of roughly 550 ng total RNA yielded TCR beta cDNA via a constant-region primer. Three rounds of nested multiplex PCR with slightly modified ARM-PCR produced TCR beta libraries. Forward primers for TRBV1-TRBV30 and a C-beta reverse primer served the first two PCR rounds, at approximately 10 cycles each. TCRdb fed the multiplex PCR reads into MiXCR, producing one record per CDR3 protein. The repertoire consists of 50,000 to 65,000 distinct CDR3 sequences, with about 71% occurring once and the leading ten covering about 40%.

The TCR sequence derives from a man aged 35-49 years with primary liver carcinoma and hepatitis B virus infection. This chain joins TRBV28 and TRBJ2-7, with a possible D match to TRBD2 (5 bases). The material sequenced was liver tumor tissue from sampling region 4. Sample subset: tumor region T4, right-lateral pole. This CDR3 is CASSPTPGGTYEQYF. CDR3 DNA: TGTGCCAGCAGTCCTACCCCTGGAGGAACCTACGAGCAGTACTTC.